The 13 T cell receptor beta chains listed next were all sequenced from one sample in a study of cytomegalovirus exposure and HLA in healthy donors. The data were produced by immunoSEQ multiplex PCR, yet TCRdb's version contains in-frame clones alone and is incomplete. The table lists about 64,000 clones, around nine tenths of them singletons. Sequencing input: PBMCs. The origin of the receptors is a woman younger than 30 in good health and CMV-seronegative.

The chain employs TRBV6-4 and TRBJ1-1; tentatively, D is TRBD1 (5 bases). The V and J ends lost 2 bases and 2 bases respectively, with 6 bases between them. Germline lookup yields CDR1 MRHNA and CDR2 SNTAGT. The CDR3 extends over 13 amino acids. The CDR3 is CASSDGANTEAFF. Written as DNA, the CDR3 is TGTGCCAGCAGTGACGGGGCAAACACTGAAGCTTTCTTT.

The chain employs TRBV5-1 and TRBJ2-7, with 12 nucleotides matching TRBD2. Trimming at V came to 1 base and at J to 5 bases, leaving 4 bases not matched to a gene. The CDR3 consists of 15 residues. Germline V lookup: CDR1 SGHRS, CDR2 YFSETQ. In DNA form, the CDR3 reads TGCGCCAGCAGCTTGCTGACTAGCGGGAGCGACGAGCAGTACTTC. Translation gives CASSLLTSGSDEQYF.

The J gene is TRBJ2-7, the V gene TRBV5-1, with D maybe TRBD2 (6 bases). Germline V gives CDR1 SGHRS, CDR2 YFSETQ. There are 15 residues in the CDR3. V lost 4 bases and J lost 3, with 17 bases in between. CDR3 nucleotides: TGCGCCAGCAGCCCCACTGGAGGGAACCACTACGAGCAGTACTTC. Encoded protein: CASSPTGGNHYEQYF.

The chain couples TRBV2 to TRBJ1-2; D not resolved. The CDR3 extends over 13 amino acids. The germline CDR1 and CDR2 sequences are SNHLY and FYNNEI. Trimming stripped 2 bases from V and 4 bases from J, with 8 bases between. The DNA for the CDR3 is TGTGCCAGCAGTGAAATTAGCGGCTATGGCTACACCTTC. This encodes CASSEISGYGYTF.

The chain joins TRBV7-9 to TRBJ1-2; D is ambiguous. The CDR3 consists of 15 residues. CDR1 is SEHNR and CDR2 is FQNEAQ in the germline V gene (reference sequence). V lost 0 bases and J lost 5, with 13 bases in between. This chain's CDR3 is CASSLASAVRYGYTF. The CDR3 DNA reads TGTGCCAGCAGCTTAGCGTCGGCGGTGCGATATGGCTACACCTTC.

Details on this clone: The sample has other DNA sequences that encode this CDR3 too. The CDR3, as DNA: TGCAGCGTCGGACAGGGACAAGAGACCCAGTACTTC. It codes for CSVGQGQETQYF. The chain links TRBV29-1 to TRBJ2-5, with 8 nucleotides matching TRBD1. The CDR3 totals 12 residues. The junction had 2 bases not matched to a gene; V was cut back by 6 bases and J by 2 bases. Germline V gene sequence: CDR1 SQVTM, CDR2 ANQGSEA.

On this clone: One end of the junction does not line up with germline, which may come from a read error. The chain links TRBV7-7 to TRBJ2-1, with 10 bases matching TRBD2. CDR1 is SSHAT, CDR2 FNYEAQ, per germline (reference sequence). This CDR3 is 16 amino acids long. CDR3 DNA: TGTGCTAGCAGCTTAGCGGTAGCGGGGGGACCCAATGAGCAGTTCTTC. Amino acid sequence: CASSLAVAGGPNEQFF.

J is TRBJ2-5 and V is TRBV2; 8 nucleotides agree with TRBD2. Germline-derived CDR1 and CDR2 are SNHLY and FYNNEI. The CDR3 has 13 amino acids. J was trimmed by 8 bases and V by 6 bases; bases with no gene match: 8. The CDR3 coding sequence is TGTGCCAGCAGCCCGGGACTAGAAGGTACCCAGTACTTC. As protein: CASSPGLEGTQYF.

This chain connects TRBV5-6 to TRBJ2-7; 10 bases are shared with TRBD1. V lost 4 bases to trimming and J lost 2 bases; unmatched junction nucleotides: 6. The CDR3 consists of 15 residues. Germline V gene sequence: CDR1 SGHDT, CDR2 YYEEEE. The CDR3 loop is CASSARDRGPYEQYF. CDR3 DNA sequence: TGTGCCAGCAGCGCCCGGGACAGGGGCCCCTACGAGCAGTACTTC. Variable domain in full (rest from reference TRBV5-6 and TRBJ2-7): DAGVTQSPTHLIKTRGQQVTLRCSPKSGHDTVSWYQQALGQGPQFIFQYYEEEERQRGNFPDRFSGHQFPNYSSELNVNALLLGDSALYLCASSARDRGPYEQYFGPGTRLTVT.

The chain employs TRBV2 and TRBJ2-7, with TRBD2 matching over 7 bases. With V trimmed by 6 bases and J by 5 bases, 4 bases remained unmatched. The CDR3 is 12 amino acids. Germline loops: CDR1 SNHLY, CDR2 FYNNEI. This CDR3 is CASRLAGHEQYF. The CDR3 DNA sequence: TGTGCCAGCAGGTTAGCGGGCCACGAGCAGTACTTC.

Written as DNA, the CDR3 is TGTGCCAGTAGTATACCAGGGAAAAGAGGCTACACCTTC. Its translation: CASSIPGKRGYTF. J is TRBJ1-2 and V is TRBV19; tentatively, D is TRBD1 (5 bases). Trimming cost V 2 bases and J 8 bases, with 12 bases left between them. The germline V gene encodes CDR1 LNHDA and CDR2 SQIVND (reference sequence). CDR3 length: 13 amino acids.

This chain joins TRBV30 and TRBJ1-3; unclear D gene. CDR3 size: 14 residues. CDR1 GTSNPN and CDR2 SVGIG come from the germline V gene (reference sequence). Trimming took off 3 bases at V and 3 bases at J, with 12 bases between the two ends. CDR3 DNA sequence: TGTGCCTGGAGCGGAGTTTTCGGTGGAAACACCATATATTTT. The encoded protein is CAWSGVFGGNTIYF.

The rearrangement links TRBV30 to TRBJ2-5; 12 bases fit TRBD2. The CDR3 spans 14 residues. Unmatched junction bases numbered 3, after V lost 3 bases and J lost 4 bases. The germline CDR1 and CDR2 sequences are GTSNPN and SVGIG (reference sequence). CDR3 protein: CAWRLAGGSETQYF. The DNA for the CDR3 is TGTGCCTGGAGACTAGCGGGGGGTTCAGAGACCCAGTACTTC.